The source of this TCR beta chain is a study of Ad26.COV2.S vaccination and SARS-CoV-2 variants. About the research overall: Enrollment placed the donor in the COV1001 Ad26.COV2.S trial arm. Intramuscularly, Ad26.COV2.S was given either once or twice, 56 days apart. Whole-study results and caveats: Comparable non-spike TCR breadth was observed in vaccine and placebo recipients. Spike-specific CD8+ and CD4+ T cell responses reportedly showed substantial breadth after vaccination.

Germline V CDR1 and CDR2: SGHNT, YYREEE (reference sequence). There are 13 residues in the CDR3. V was clipped by 6 bases and J by 3 bases, with 10 bases between them. Data came from immunoSEQ multiplex PCR; TCRdb stores just in-frame clones and leaves some out. The sample has 300,000 to 400,000 clones, around four fifths seen once. The treatment here: over 15 received Ad26.COV2.S at low or high dose, single or two shots; 5 received placebo; per-sample allocation not given. Specimens were obtained on day 63 following the first vaccine or placebo injection. As regards this clone: The target antigen is unknown.

The source is a person aged 18-65 years who received the Ad26.COV2.S COVID-19 vaccine or a placebo. The sample here was peripheral blood, taken in a trial of Ad26.COV2.S vaccine versus placebo. This rearrangement joins TRBV5-4 to TRBJ1-3; D uncertain. The CDR3 is CASTPGLGNTIYF. For the CDR3, the DNA is TGTGCCAGCACCCCGGGCCTTGGAAACACCATATATTTT.